What follows describes a single TCR beta chain. What it binds is not known. A second PCR of about 7 to 12 cycles used a sample-barcoded 5' primer and a J-beta primer mix. Each CDR3 protein is one row after TCRdb ran MiXCR on the 5' RACE reads. The repertoire holds roughly 1.5 million distinct CDR3 sequences, with roughly 43% as singletons. CDR1 is SGDLS and CDR2 is YYNGEE in the germline V gene. V was pared by 0 bases and J by 7 bases, with 10 bases between. This CDR3 spans 13 amino acids. These data originate in a study of blood T cells in healthy people across ages. General observations from the study: The recorded TCR beta diversity per million T cells decreased in a roughly linear manner with age.

The specimen sequenced was blood. This chain links TRBV9 with TRBJ1-2, with D tentatively TRBD1 (6 bases). This receptor was obtained from a woman younger than 35 in good health. For the CDR3, the DNA is TGTGCCAGCAGCGTAGCGGGAGGGGGTGGCTACACCTTC. It specifies CASSVAGGGGYTF.